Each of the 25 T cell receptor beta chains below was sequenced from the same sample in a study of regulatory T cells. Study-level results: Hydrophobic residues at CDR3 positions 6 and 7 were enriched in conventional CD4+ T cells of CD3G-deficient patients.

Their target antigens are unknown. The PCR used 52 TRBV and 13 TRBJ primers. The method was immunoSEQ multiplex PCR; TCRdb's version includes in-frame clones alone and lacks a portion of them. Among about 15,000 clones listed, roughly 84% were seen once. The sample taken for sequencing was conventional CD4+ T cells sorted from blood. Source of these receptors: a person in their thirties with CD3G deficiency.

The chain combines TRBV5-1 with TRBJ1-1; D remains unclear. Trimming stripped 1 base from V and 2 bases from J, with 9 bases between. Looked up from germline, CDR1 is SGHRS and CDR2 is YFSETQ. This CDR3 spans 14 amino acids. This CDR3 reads CASSLLGYNTEAFF. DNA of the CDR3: TGCGCCAGCAGCTTGCTCGGGTACAACACTGAAGCTTTCTTT.

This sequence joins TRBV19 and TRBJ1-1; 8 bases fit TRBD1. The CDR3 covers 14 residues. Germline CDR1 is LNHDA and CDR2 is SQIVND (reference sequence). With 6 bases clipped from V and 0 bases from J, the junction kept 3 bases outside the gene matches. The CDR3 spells CASSRTGLNTEAFF. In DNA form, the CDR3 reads TGTGCCAGTAGCCGGACAGGGCTGAACACTGAAGCTTTCTTT. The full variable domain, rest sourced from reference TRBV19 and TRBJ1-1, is DGGITQSPKYLFRKEGQNVTLSCEQNLNHDAMYWYRQDPGQGLRLIYYSQIVNDFQKGDIAEGYSVSREKKESFPLTVTSAQKNPTAFYLCASSRTGLNTEAFFGQGTRLTVV.

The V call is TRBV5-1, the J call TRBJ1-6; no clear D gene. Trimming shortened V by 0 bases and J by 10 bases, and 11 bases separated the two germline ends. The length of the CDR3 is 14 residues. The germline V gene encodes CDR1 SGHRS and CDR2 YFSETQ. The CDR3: CASSLAQEGSPLHF. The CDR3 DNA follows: TGCGCCAGCAGCTTGGCGCAGGAAGGGTCACCCCTCCACTTT.

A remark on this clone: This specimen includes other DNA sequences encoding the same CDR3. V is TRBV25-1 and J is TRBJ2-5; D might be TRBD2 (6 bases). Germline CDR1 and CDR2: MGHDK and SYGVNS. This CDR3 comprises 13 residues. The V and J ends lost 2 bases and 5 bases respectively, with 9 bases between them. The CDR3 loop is CASSEGGRETQYF. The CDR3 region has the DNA TGTGCCAGCAGTGAAGGAGGGCGCGAGACCCAGTACTTC. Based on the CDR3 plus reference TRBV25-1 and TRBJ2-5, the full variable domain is EADIYQTPRYLVIGTGKKITLECSQTMGHDKMYWYQQDPGMELHLIHYSYGVNSTEKGDLSSESTVSRIRTEHFPLTLESARPSHTSQYLCASSEGGRETQYFGPGTRLLVL.

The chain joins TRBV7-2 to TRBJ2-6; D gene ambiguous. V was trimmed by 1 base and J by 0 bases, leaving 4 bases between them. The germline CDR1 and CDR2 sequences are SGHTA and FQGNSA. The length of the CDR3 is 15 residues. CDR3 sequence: CASSLVGSGANVLTF. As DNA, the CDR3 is TGTGCCAGCAGCTTAGTCGGCTCTGGGGCCAACGTCCTGACTTTC.

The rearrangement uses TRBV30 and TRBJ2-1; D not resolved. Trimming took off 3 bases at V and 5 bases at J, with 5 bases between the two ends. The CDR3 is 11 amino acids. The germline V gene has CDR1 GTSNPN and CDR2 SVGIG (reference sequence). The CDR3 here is CAWRAHNEQFF. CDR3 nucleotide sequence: TGTGCCTGGAGGGCACACAATGAGCAGTTCTTC. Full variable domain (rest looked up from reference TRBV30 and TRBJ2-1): SQTIHQWPATLVQPVGSPLSLECTVEGTSNPNLYWYRQAAGRGLQLLFYSVGIGQISSEVPQNLSASRPQDRQFILSSKKLLLSDSGFYLCAWRAHNEQFFGPGTRLTVL.

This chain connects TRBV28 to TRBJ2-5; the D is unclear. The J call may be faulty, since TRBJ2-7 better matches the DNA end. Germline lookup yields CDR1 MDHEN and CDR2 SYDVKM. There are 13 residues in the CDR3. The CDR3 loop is CASRTLGSYEQYF. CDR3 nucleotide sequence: TGTGCCAGCAGGACGCTCGGCTCCTACGAGCAGTACTTC.

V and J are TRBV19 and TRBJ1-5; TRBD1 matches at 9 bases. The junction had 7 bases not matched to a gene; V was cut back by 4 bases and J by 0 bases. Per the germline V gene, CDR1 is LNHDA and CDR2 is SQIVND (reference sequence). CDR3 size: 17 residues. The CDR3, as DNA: TGTGCCAGTAGTAACCTGACAGGGGGACATAGCAATCAGCCCCAGCATTTT. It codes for CASSNLTGGHSNQPQHF.

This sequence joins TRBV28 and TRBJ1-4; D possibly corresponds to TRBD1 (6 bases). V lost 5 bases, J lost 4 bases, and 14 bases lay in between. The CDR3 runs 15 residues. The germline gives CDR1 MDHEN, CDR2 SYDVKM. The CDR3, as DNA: TGTGCCAGCAGTCTCTACAGGGTCCTTAATGAAAAACTGTTTTTT. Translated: CASSLYRVLNEKLFF.

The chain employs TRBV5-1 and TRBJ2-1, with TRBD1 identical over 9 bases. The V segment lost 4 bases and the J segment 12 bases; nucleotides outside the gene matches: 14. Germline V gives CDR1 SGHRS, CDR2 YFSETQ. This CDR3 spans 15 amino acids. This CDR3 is CASSVQGALSGGQFF. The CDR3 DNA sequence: TGCGCCAGCAGCGTACAGGGGGCTCTAAGCGGAGGGCAGTTCTTC.

CDR3 in DNA: TGTGCCAGCAGTTATGGGTACACTGAAGCTTTCTTT. Its translation is CASSYGYTEAFF. The chain uses TRBV6-6 and TRBJ1-1; no reliable D call. V was cut by 3 bases and J by 3 bases, with 5 bases left in between. This CDR3 is built from 12 residues. From germline, CDR1 is MNHNY and CDR2 SVGAGI (reference sequence).

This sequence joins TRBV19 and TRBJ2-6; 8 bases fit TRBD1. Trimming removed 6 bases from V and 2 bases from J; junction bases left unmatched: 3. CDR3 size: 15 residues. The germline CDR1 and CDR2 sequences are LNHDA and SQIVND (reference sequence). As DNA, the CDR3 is TGTGCCAGTAGCCCGACAGGGGCTGGGGCCAACGTCCTGACTTTC. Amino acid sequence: CASSPTGAGANVLTF.

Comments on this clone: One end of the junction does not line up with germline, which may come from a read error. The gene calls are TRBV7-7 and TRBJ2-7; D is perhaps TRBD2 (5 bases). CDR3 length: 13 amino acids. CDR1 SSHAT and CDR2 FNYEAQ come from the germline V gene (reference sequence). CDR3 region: CASSRTFNSEQYF. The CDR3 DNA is TGTGCTAGCAGCCGGACTTTCAATTCGGAGCAGTACTTC.

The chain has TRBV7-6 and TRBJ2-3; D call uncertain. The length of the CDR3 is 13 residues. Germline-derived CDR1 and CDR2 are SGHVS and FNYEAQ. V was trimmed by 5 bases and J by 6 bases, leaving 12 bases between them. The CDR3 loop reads CASSQYFLDTQYF. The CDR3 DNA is TGTGCCAGCAGCCAGTATTTCTTGGATACGCAGTATTTT.

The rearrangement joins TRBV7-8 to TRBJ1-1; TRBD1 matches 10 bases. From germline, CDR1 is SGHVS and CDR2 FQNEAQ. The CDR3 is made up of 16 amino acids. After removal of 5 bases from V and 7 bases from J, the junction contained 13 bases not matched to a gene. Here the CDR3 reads CASSPRTGGRGIEAFF. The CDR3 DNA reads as TGTGCCAGCAGCCCGCGGACAGGGGGTCGCGGGATTGAAGCTTTCTTT.

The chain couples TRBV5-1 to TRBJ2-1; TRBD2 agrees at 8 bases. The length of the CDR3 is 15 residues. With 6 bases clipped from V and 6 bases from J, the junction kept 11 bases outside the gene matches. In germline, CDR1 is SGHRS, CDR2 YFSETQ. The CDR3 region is CASNPGTRGPNEQFF. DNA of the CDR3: TGCGCCAGCAACCCCGGGACTAGAGGACCCAATGAGCAGTTCTTC.

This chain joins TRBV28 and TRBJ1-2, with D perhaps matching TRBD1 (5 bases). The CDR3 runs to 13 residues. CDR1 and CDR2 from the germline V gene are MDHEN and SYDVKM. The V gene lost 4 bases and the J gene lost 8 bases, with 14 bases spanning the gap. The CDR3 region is CASSSGTPPGYTF. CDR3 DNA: TGTGCCAGCAGTTCCGGGACCCCGCCCGGCTACACCTTC.

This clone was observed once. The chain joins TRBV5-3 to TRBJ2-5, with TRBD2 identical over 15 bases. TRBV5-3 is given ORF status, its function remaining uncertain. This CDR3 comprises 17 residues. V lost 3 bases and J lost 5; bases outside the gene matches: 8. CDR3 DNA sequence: TGTGCCAGAAGCTCACGGACTAGCGGGGGGGCCGAGGAGACCCAGTACTTC. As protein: CARSSRTSGGAEETQYF.

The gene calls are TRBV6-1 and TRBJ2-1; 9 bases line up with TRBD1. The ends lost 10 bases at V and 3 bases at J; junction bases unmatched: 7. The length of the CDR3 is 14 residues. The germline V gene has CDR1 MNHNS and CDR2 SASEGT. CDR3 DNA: TGTGCCACCCGAGGGACAGGGTACTACAATGAGCAGTTCTTC. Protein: CATRGTGYYNEQFF.

CDR3 loop: CASTTGGGGTGELFF. The DNA for the CDR3 is TGTGCCAGCACCACGGGCGGGGGCGGAACCGGGGAGCTGTTTTTT. The genes are TRBV6-6 and TRBJ2-2; D is possibly TRBD2 (7 bases). The germline CDR1 and CDR2 sequences are MNHNY and SVGAGI (reference sequence). This CDR3 region has 15 residues. V gave up 7 bases and J gave up 5 bases, with 17 bases separating them.

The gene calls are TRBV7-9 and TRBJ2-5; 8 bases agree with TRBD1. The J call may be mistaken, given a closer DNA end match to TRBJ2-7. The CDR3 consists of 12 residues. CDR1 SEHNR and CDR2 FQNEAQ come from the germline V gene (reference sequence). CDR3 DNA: TGTGCCAGCAGCTATCAGGGGGCCGAGCAGTACTTC. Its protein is CASSYQGAEQYF.

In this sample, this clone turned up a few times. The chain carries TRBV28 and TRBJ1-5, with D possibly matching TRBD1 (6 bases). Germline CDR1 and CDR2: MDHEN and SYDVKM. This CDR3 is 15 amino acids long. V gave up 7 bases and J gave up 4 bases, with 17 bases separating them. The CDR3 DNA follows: TGTGCCAGCACCACCGCCGGGACATTAAATCAGCCCCAGCATTTT. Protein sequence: CASTTAGTLNQPQHF.

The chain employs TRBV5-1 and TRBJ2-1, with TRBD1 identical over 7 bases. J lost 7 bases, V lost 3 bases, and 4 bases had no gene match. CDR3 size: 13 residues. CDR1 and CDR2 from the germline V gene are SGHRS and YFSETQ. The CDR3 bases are TGCGCCAGCAGCTCAGGGGGTAGGAATGAGCAGTTCTTC. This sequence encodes CASSSGGRNEQFF.

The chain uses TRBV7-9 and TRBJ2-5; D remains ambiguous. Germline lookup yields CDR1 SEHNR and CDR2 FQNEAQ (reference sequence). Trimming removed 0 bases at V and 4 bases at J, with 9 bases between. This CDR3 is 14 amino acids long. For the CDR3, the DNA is TGTGCCAGCAGCTTAGCGTCGATAGTAGAGACCCAGTACTTC. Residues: CASSLASIVETQYF.

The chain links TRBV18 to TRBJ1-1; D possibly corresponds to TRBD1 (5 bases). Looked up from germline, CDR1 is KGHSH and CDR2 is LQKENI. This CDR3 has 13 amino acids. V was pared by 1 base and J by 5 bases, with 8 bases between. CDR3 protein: CASSPLGGTEAFF. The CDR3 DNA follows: TGTGCCAGCTCACCACTGGGGGGAACTGAAGCTTTCTTT.